This entry features one T cell receptor beta chain sequence. These data come from a study of blood T cell repertoires in COVID-19. Study information: COVID-19 samples collected from the United States, Italy and Spain covered acute and convalescent phases.

Cohort 3 donors were reported recovered after two negative PCRs, clearance, or symptom resolution. Assay: immunoSEQ multiplex PCR; the TCRdb copy retains only in-frame clones and omits some. The sample holds 150,000 to 190,000 clones, about 88% seen once. V was pared by 3 bases and J by 2 bases, with 16 bases between. The CDR3 totals 16 residues. Germline V gene sequence: CDR1 LNHDA, CDR2 SQIVND (reference sequence). Sequenced: PBMCs or T cells enriched from blood (not recorded which). The chain is built from TRBV19 and TRBJ2-5; a weak D match, TRBD1 (6 bases). The TCR was taken from a man between 50 and 59 years old who had recovered from COVID-19. Written as DNA, the CDR3 is TGTGCCAGTAGTATTCGGGGCAGGACAGAACAAGAGACCCAGTACTTC. This gives the protein CASSIRGRTEQETQYF.